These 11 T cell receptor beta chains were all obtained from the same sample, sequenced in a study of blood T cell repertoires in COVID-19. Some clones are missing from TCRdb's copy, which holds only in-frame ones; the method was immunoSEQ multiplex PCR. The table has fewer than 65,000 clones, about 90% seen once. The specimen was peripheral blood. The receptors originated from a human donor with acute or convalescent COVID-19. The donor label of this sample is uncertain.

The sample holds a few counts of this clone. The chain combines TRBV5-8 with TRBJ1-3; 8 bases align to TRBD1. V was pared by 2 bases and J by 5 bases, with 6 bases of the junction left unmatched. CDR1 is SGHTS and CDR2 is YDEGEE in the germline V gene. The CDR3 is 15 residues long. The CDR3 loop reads CASSFRTGLRNTIYF. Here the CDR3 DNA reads TGTGCCAGCAGCTTCCGGACAGGGCTAAGAAACACCATATATTTT.

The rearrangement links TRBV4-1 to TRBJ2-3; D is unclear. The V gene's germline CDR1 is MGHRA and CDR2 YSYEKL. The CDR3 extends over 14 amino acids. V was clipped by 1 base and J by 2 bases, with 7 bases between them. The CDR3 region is CASSQGLSTDTQYF. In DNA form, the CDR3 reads TGCGCCAGCAGCCAAGGACTTTCCACAGATACGCAGTATTTT.

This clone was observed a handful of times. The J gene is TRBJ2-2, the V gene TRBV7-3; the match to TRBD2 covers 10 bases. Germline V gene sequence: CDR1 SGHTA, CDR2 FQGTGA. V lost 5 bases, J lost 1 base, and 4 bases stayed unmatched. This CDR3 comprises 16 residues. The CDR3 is CASSQWTSGNTGELFF. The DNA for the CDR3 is TGTGCCAGCAGCCAATGGACTAGCGGGAACACCGGGGAGCTGTTTTTT.

In DNA, the CDR3 is TGTGCCAGCAGCTTGCTTGGTGGGACAGTGACCGCAGATACGCAGTATTTT. As protein: CASSLLGGTVTADTQYF. V usage is TRBV5-6 and J usage is TRBJ2-3; TRBD1 agrees at 7 bases. CDR3 length: 17 amino acids. Looked up from germline, CDR1 is SGHDT and CDR2 is YYEEEE. J gave up 4 bases and V 1 base, and 12 bases lay outside the gene matches.

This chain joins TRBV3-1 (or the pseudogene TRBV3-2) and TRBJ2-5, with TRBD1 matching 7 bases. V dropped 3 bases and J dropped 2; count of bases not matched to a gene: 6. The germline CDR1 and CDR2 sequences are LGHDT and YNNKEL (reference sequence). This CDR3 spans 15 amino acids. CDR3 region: CASSQRVGQQETQYF. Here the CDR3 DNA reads TGTGCCAGCAGCCAGCGCGTGGGACAGCAAGAGACCCAGTACTTC.

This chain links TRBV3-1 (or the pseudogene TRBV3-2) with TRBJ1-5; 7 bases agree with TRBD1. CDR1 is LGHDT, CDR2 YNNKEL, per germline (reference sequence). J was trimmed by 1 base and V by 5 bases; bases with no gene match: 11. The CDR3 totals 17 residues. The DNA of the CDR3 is TGTGCCAGCAGCTGGGGACCCCCGGGACAGAGCAATCAGCCCCAGCATTTT. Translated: CASSWGPPGQSNQPQHF.

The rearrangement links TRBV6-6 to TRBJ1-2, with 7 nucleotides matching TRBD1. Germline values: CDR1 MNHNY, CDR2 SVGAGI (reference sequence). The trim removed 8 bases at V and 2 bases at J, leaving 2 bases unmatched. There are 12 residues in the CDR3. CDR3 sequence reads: CASQTGNYGYTF. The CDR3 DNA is TGTGCCAGCCAGACAGGGAACTATGGCTACACCTTC.

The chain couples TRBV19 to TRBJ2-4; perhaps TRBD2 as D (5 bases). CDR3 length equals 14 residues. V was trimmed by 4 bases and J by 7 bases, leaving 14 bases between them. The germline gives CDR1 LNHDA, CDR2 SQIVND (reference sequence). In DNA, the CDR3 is TGTGCCAGTAGTACCCGGGGTTCCCCCAACATTCAGTACTTC. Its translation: CASSTRGSPNIQYF.

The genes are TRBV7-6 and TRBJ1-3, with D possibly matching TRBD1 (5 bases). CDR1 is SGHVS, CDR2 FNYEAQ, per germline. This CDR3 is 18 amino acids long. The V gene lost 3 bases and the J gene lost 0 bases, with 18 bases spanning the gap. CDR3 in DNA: TGTGCCAGCAGCTTTGGTGGTGCAGGGCTTAGCTCTGGAAACACCATATATTTT. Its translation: CASSFGGAGLSSGNTIYF. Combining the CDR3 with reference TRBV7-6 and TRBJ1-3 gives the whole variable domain GAGVSQSPRYKVTKRGQDVALRCDPISGHVSLYWYRQALGQGPEFLTYFNYEAQQDKSGLPNDRFSAERPEGSISTLTIQRTEQRDSAMYRCASSFGGAGLSSGNTIYFGEGSWLTVV.

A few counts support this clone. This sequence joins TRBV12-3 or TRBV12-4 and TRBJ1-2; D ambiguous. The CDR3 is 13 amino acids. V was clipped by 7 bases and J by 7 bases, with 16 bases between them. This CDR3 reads CASNPTGSSGYTF. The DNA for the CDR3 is TGTGCCAGCAACCCCACTGGTTCGTCTGGCTACACCTTC.

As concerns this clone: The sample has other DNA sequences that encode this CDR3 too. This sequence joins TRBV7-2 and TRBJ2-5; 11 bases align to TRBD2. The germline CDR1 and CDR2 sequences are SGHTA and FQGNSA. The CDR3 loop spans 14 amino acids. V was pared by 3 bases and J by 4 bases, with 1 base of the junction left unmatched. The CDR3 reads CASSFSGGAETQYF. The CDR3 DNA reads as TGTGCCAGCAGCTTTAGCGGGGGGGCAGAGACCCAGTACTTC.